This is a list of T cell receptor beta chains from one sample in a study of T cell changes during pregnancy in multiple sclerosis. Clones were read by immunoSEQ multiplex PCR, and TCRdb kept only the in-frame ones, dropping some. The sample has some 46,000 clones; around 94% are singletons. What was sequenced was peripheral blood. The receptors here all came from a female donor with multiple sclerosis, enrolled in a pregnancy study. The CDR3 runs from the conserved cysteine through the conserved F or W. Each record gives: J gene, clone size, V gene, CDR3 protein. Clone size is not always given. Where it is, it says once, few, many or a class for expanded clones.

j_call: TRBJ2-3
clone_size: once
v_call: TRBV5-1
cdr3_aa: CASSLVRSTDTQYF

j_call: TRBJ2-6
clone_size: -
v_call: TRBV7-9
cdr3_aa: CASSLSTGANVLTF

j_call: TRBJ2-6
clone_size: -
v_call: TRBV19
cdr3_aa: CASNSQGAAGANVLTF

j_call: TRBJ1-1
clone_size: -
v_call: TRBV2
cdr3_aa: CASRDNDRGAFF

j_call: TRBJ2-3
clone_size: -
v_call: TRBV7-2
cdr3_aa: CASSPGRGLESYF

j_call: TRBJ2-7
clone_size: -
v_call: TRBV7-9
cdr3_aa: CASSPFAGVGEQYF

j_call: TRBJ2-2
clone_size: once
v_call: TRBV25-1
cdr3_aa: CASRRREEGTGELFF

j_call: TRBJ1-1
clone_size: -
v_call: TRBV5-1
cdr3_aa: CASSLELGNTEAFF

j_call: TRBJ2-7
clone_size: once
v_call: TRBV23-1
cdr3_aa: CASDEAGGRYEQYF

j_call: TRBJ2-7
clone_size: once
v_call: TRBV11-3
cdr3_aa: CASSLEQDHYEQYF

j_call: TRBJ2-7
clone_size: -
v_call: TRBV10-2
cdr3_aa: CASGTSGPKNEQYF

j_call: TRBJ2-1
clone_size: -
v_call: TRBV5-6
cdr3_aa: CASARKSSYNEQFF

j_call: TRBJ1-3
clone_size: few
v_call: TRBV28
cdr3_aa: CASSYFRDGYVLRSGNTIYF

j_call: TRBJ2-3
clone_size: -
v_call: TRBV13
cdr3_aa: CASSVVSAPDTQYF

j_call: TRBJ1-5
clone_size: -
v_call: TRBV2
cdr3_aa: CASSGLQGGHQPQHF

j_call: TRBJ1-5
clone_size: -
v_call: TRBV12-1
cdr3_aa: CASSSRGFQPQHF

j_call: TRBJ2-1
clone_size: once
v_call: TRBV11-2
cdr3_aa: CASSLISGGLHRNEQFF

j_call: TRBJ2-7
clone_size: -
v_call: TRBV19
cdr3_aa: CASSMEAGYEQYF

j_call: TRBJ2-5
clone_size: -
v_call: TRBV11-2
cdr3_aa: CASSLGVSGYQETQYF

j_call: TRBJ2-5
clone_size: -
v_call: TRBV7-2
cdr3_aa: CASSRGLAEVGYQETQYF

j_call: TRBJ1-3
clone_size: once
v_call: TRBV2
cdr3_aa: CASTRWSGASSGNTIYF

j_call: TRBJ2-3
clone_size: -
v_call: TRBV28
cdr3_aa: CASRTGQGATDTQYF

j_call: TRBJ1-2
clone_size: -
v_call: TRBV7-9
cdr3_aa: CASSLTEGYGYTF

j_call: TRBJ2-3
clone_size: -
v_call: TRBV28
cdr3_aa: CASSPLAGRTDTQYF

j_call: TRBJ1-2
clone_size: few
v_call: TRBV30
cdr3_aa: CAWNVAMFGYTF

j_call: TRBJ2-7
clone_size: -
v_call: TRBV27
cdr3_aa: CASSPTGSTGSSYEQYF

j_call: TRBJ2-7
clone_size: -
v_call: TRBV11-2
cdr3_aa: CASSFTSDSVYEQYF

j_call: TRBJ2-7
clone_size: -
v_call: TRBV12-5
cdr3_aa: CASAPGTGDSYEQYF

j_call: TRBJ2-1
clone_size: once
v_call: TRBV30
cdr3_aa: CAGIWKRNEQFF

j_call: TRBJ2-7
clone_size: -
v_call: TRBV28
cdr3_aa: CASSLWKPSGSYEQYF

j_call: TRBJ1-1
clone_size: -
v_call: TRBV7-9
cdr3_aa: CASSLGGTGGRVAFF

j_call: TRBJ2-7
clone_size: -
v_call: TRBV2
cdr3_aa: CASTEGSTTYEQYF

j_call: TRBJ1-1
clone_size: -
v_call: TRBV18
cdr3_aa: CASSPPETGGMNTEAFF

j_call: TRBJ2-7
clone_size: -
v_call: TRBV18
cdr3_aa: CASSPQGGTTYEQYF

j_call: TRBJ2-3
clone_size: -
v_call: TRBV10-3
cdr3_aa: CAISAQEDTQYF

j_call: TRBJ1-2
clone_size: once
v_call: TRBV7-9
cdr3_aa: CASSFAGVSYGYTF

j_call: TRBJ1-1
clone_size: -
v_call: TRBV19
cdr3_aa: CASSIGRVNTEAFF

j_call: TRBJ2-7
clone_size: -
v_call: TRBV7-2
cdr3_aa: CASSLAYPGMSEQYF

j_call: TRBJ1-5
clone_size: -
v_call: TRBV11-2
cdr3_aa: CASSRERGPQHF

j_call: TRBJ1-3
clone_size: once
v_call: TRBV12-5
cdr3_aa: CASGLDQKGAGNTIYF

j_call: TRBJ1-2
clone_size: once
v_call: TRBV27
cdr3_aa: CASSFDMRGTANYGYTF

j_call: TRBJ1-1
clone_size: -
v_call: TRBV28
cdr3_aa: CASSTRRDTDTEAFF

j_call: TRBJ2-1
clone_size: -
v_call: TRBV27
cdr3_aa: CASRSPGGGNNEQFF

j_call: TRBJ1-3
clone_size: -
v_call: TRBV6-5
cdr3_aa: CASSPTFYSGNTIYF

j_call: TRBJ1-1
clone_size: once
v_call: TRBV19
cdr3_aa: CASSAGVNTEAFF

j_call: TRBJ2-2
clone_size: -
v_call: TRBV6-4
cdr3_aa: CASSDPSSATGELFF

j_call: TRBJ2-7
clone_size: few
v_call: TRBV2
cdr3_aa: CASSSRDRGEQYF

j_call: TRBJ1-2
clone_size: -
v_call: TRBV7-9
cdr3_aa: CASSAQGEEGYTF

j_call: TRBJ2-3
clone_size: -
v_call: TRBV7-8
cdr3_aa: CASSFLTGGATTDTQYF

j_call: TRBJ1-2
clone_size: -
v_call: TRBV27
cdr3_aa: CASSPHTGGVKGGYTF

j_call: TRBJ2-3
clone_size: few
v_call: TRBV5-4
cdr3_aa: CASSQGGLAGTDTQYF

j_call: TRBJ2-1
clone_size: -
v_call: TRBV9
cdr3_aa: CASSALNSGYYNEQFF

j_call: TRBJ1-1
clone_size: -
v_call: TRBV4-2
cdr3_aa: CASSQDLERDNTEAFF

j_call: TRBJ2-1
clone_size: -
v_call: TRBV5-1
cdr3_aa: CASSLEVGEPYNEQFF

j_call: TRBJ2-3
clone_size: -
v_call: TRBV11-2
cdr3_aa: CASSLDRGGRGTDTQYF

j_call: TRBJ2-3
clone_size: -
v_call: TRBV7-9
cdr3_aa: CASSLVSWGTDTQYF

j_call: TRBJ2-2
clone_size: -
v_call: TRBV19
cdr3_aa: CASSKSGRQLSNTGELFF

j_call: TRBJ2-7
clone_size: once
v_call: TRBV28
cdr3_aa: CASSSQAQGSYEQYF

j_call: TRBJ2-7
clone_size: -
v_call: TRBV7-9
cdr3_aa: CASSVTGTGAYEQYF

j_call: TRBJ2-3
clone_size: -
v_call: TRBV10-3
cdr3_aa: CAISESWDTSTDTQYF